In its sample, the clone carrying this TCR beta chain was seen many times. Its antigen is not identified. These data originate in a study of metastatic and nonmetastatic thyroid tumors. Overall study findings and caveats: Malignant thyroid tumors reportedly had TCR beta diversity that was significantly higher than in benign nodules, in blood and tumor.

In the source study's methods: What underpinned the distant-metastasis classifier for papillary thyroid cancer was the set of CDR3 differences across clinicopathological groups. TCRdb re-analyzed the PCR reads using MiXCR. TCRdb, not the original authors, processed these V and J calls. This sample has fewer than 25,000 clones, with about 16% found just once. All patients reached thyroid surgery having received no treatment beforehand. The V gene lost 5 bases and the J gene lost 6 bases, with 29 bases spanning the gap. CDR3 size: 18 residues. The germline V gene has CDR1 PRHDT and CDR2 FYEKMQ (reference sequence).

The V gene is TRBV13, the J gene TRBJ2-7; D possibly uses TRBD1 or TRBD2 (5 bases each). This receptor was obtained from a female donor with papillary thyroid cancer or a benign thyroid nodule (not recorded which). Some clones in this sample may be carry-over from other donors' samples. The sequencing sample was made of blood. The CDR3 here is CASSQLLSEGRGPAEQYF. In DNA, the CDR3 is TGTGCCAGCAGCCAATTATTGTCCGAAGGACGGGGCCCCGCCGAGCAGTACTTC.